A selection of T cell receptor beta chains follows, all from one sample in a study of beta chain features in type 1 diabetes. Clones were read by immunoSEQ multiplex PCR, and TCRdb kept only the in-frame ones, dropping some. Altogether a few hundred thousand clones are present, around 9.9% being singletons, with the ten largest covering less than 1.5%. Sequencing input: central memory CD4+ T cells from blood. These receptors were taken from a man between 18 and 29 years old in good health. Each CDR3 is given with its conserved first and last residue. Fields, in order: V gene, CDR3 protein.

v_gene: TRBV7-3; CDR3aa: CASSSPLAGGSPLDNEQFF
v_gene: TRBV4-1; CDR3aa: CASSQGDLYNEQFF
v_gene: TRBV7-9; CDR3aa: CASSPGTLYYGYTF
v_gene: TRBV6-1; CDR3aa: CASRTRTTYNEQFF
v_gene: TRBV7-9; CDR3aa: CASSLDGDTQYF
v_gene: TRBV6-1; CDR3aa: CASTQTGGETQYF
v_gene: TRBV5-1; CDR3aa: CASSGQGQETQYF
v_gene: TRBV28; CDR3aa: CASSSPGLAGGNTQYF
v_gene: TRBV13; CDR3aa: CASSTVTPAGTDTQYF
v_gene: TRBV30; CDR3aa: CAWSVGAVEETQYF
v_gene: TRBV9; CDR3aa: CASSVGPGAITYNEQFF
v_gene: TRBV4-2; CDR3aa: CASSLRGGPYEQYF
v_gene: TRBV30; CDR3aa: CAWSEDYNYGYTF
v_gene: TRBV11-2; CDR3aa: CASSSTGTGDVGEQFF
v_gene: TRBV6-5; CDR3aa: CASSYGSTGSYEQYF
v_gene: TRBV30; CDR3aa: CAWSVGGFGTDTQYF
v_gene: TRBV25-1; CDR3aa: CASRGYGYTF
v_gene: TRBV30; CDR3aa: CAWSGFRRSYEQYF
v_gene: TRBV5-4; CDR3aa: CASSQAPGQGSYGYTF
v_gene: TRBV5-4; CDR3aa: CASRRDPSGTGELFF
v_gene: TRBV7-9; CDR3aa: CASSRQPTETDTQYF
v_gene: TRBV7-2; CDR3aa: CASSSLLNRVSDTQYF
v_gene: TRBV4-3; CDR3aa: CASSQGFSYEQYF
v_gene: TRBV27; CDR3aa: CASSPLSGTYNYEQYF
v_gene: TRBV6-6; CDR3aa: CASRAGDSSDTQYF
v_gene: TRBV15; CDR3aa: CATSRRDSKETQYF
v_gene: TRBV30; CDR3aa: CAWSGEGTKNIQYF
v_gene: TRBV5-6; CDR3aa: CASSPFLTRIGEQFF
v_gene: TRBV18; CDR3aa: CASSSGQGAMNTEAFF
v_gene: TRBV15; CDR3aa: CATSAGSSYNEQFF
v_gene: TRBV28; CDR3aa: CASSFGRPWTGPYEQYF
v_gene: TRBV5-1; CDR3aa: CASSRDIQFNEQFF
v_gene: TRBV7-9; CDR3aa: CASSLGSGRANEQFF
v_gene: TRBV29-1; CDR3aa: CSVPTGSGSSYEQYF
v_gene: TRBV30; CDR3aa: CAWSVERGEQFF
v_gene: TRBV4-3; CDR3aa: CASSQDHTDTQYF
v_gene: TRBV19; CDR3aa: CATGINEQFF
v_gene: TRBV11-2; CDR3aa: CASSLDRYEQFF
v_gene: TRBV29-1; CDR3aa: CSADRGRRGGEQFF
v_gene: TRBV7-2; CDR3aa: CASGERATDTQYF
v_gene: TRBV2; CDR3aa: CASSLTGLSGNTIYF
v_gene: TRBV19; CDR3aa: CASSIGTERQYF
v_gene: TRBV5-1; CDR3aa: CASLQGAWDTDTQYF
v_gene: TRBV5-8; CDR3aa: CASSLVQGPSGLAKNIQYF